This TCR beta chain was identified during a study of shared clonotypes between healthy human individuals. Background on the study: Donor ages ranged 18 to 49 years: a couple of women, a few men.

Sequenced by immunoSEQ multiplex PCR; TCRdb stores in-frame clones only, minus some. The sample lists some 2.4 million clones, approximately 94% occurring once. About this clone itself: No antigen is known for it.

Whole-study findings and limits: In a few donors, around 5% of naive CD4 clonotypes appeared in common.

CD4+ cells yielded CD45RA+ naive and CD45RA-negative memory subsets. The germline V gene encodes CDR1 SGHDN and CDR2 FVKESK. The CDR3 runs to 12 residues. V was pared by 6 bases and J by 7 bases, with 12 bases between. This chain links TRBV14 with TRBJ1-2; tentative D call: TRBD1 (6 bases). This receptor was identified in a man aged 18 to 35 in good health. Some clones in this sample may be carry-over from other donors' samples. Sequenced: naive CD4+ T cells from PBMCs. The sample's subset: CD45RA+ positively selected. CDR3 bases: TGTGCCAGCAGAAGGGGGGTTGGTGGCTACACCTTC. Its translation is CASRRGVGGYTF.